This TCR beta chain was captured by sequencing in a study of cytomegalovirus exposure and HLA in healthy donors. General study results and limits: Within an earlier analysis, most TCR beta V segments proved productive either about 90% or about 30% of the time.

Per germline, CDR1 MNHNS and CDR2 SASEGT. Trimming cost V 7 bases and J 7 bases; bases outside gene matches: 9. The CDR3 sequence is 13 residues long. This clone has just one count. Its antigen is not known. The PCR contained 60 Vbeta and 13 Jbeta primers. How the authors handled the data: About 11 million of 80 million or so unique TCR beta chains were shared, per a later count. Here immunoSEQ multiplex PCR was the method, and the copy in TCRdb shows in-frame clones only, minus some. Clone size and V and J calls were adopted from that table, with D and trimming inferred from the DNA. The sample holds approximately 150,000 clones, 75% to 90% seen once. Donors likely had unrecorded immune exposures despite being nominally healthy when sampled.

This sequence was found in a woman aged 30 to 39 in good health and CMV-seronegative. Source material: PBMCs. V and J are TRBV6-1 and TRBJ2-5; TRBD2 aligns across 7 bases. This CDR3 is CASTLSGSGTQYF. CDR3 DNA sequence: TGTGCCAGCACCCTTAGCGGGTCCGGGACCCAGTACTTC.